The text below deals with one T cell receptor (beta chain). Antigen specificity is unknown. Germline V gives CDR1 SGHRS, CDR2 YFSETQ. This CDR3 is built from 16 residues. Trimming took off 4 bases at V and 4 bases at J, with 21 bases between the two ends. The data were taken from a study of cytomegalovirus exposure and HLA in healthy donors. Study-level background: A preliminary data release comprised around 90 million unique TCRs obtained from HLA-typed donors. Study-wide findings and caveats: Whilst most TCR sequences proved rare, a subset of public TCRs occurred across many donors. Reportedly, fewer N-insertions than the 666-donor mean appeared in an Asian-associated ancestry cluster in a later analysis. Per published accounts, TCR beta sequences correctly predicted the HLA-A and HLA-B alleles of most subjects.

The PCR contained 60 Vbeta and 13 Jbeta primers. Repertoires were generated with immunoSEQ multiplex PCR, while TCRdb's copy carries only in-frame clones and drops some. The data hold 130,000 or so clones, with about four fifths observed a single time. The sequencing input was PBMCs. The receptor was derived from a man under 40 in good health and CMV-seronegative. The V call is TRBV5-1, the J call TRBJ2-7; a possible D gene is TRBD2 (8 bases). In DNA, the CDR3 is TGCGCCAGCAGCACATACCTTAGCGGGACAGAATACGAGCAGTACTTC. It yields the protein CASSTYLSGTEYEQYF.